These T cell receptor beta chains were read from a single sample in a study of Graves' ophthalmopathy and Graves' hyperthyroidism. TCRdb reprocessed the multiplex PCR reads via MiXCR and lists one record per CDR3 protein. The table shows 500,000 to 600,000 distinct CDR3 sequences, with 35% to 40% occurring only once. The source material was peripheral blood or thyroid tissue (not recorded which). The source is an adult man with Graves' hyperthyroidism. Both conserved end residues are part of each CDR3. A D gene is named only where the DNA matches it firmly. Clone sizes are given selectively: once, few, many, or a class where the clone is expanded.

TRBD2	.	TRBV9	16	TRBJ2-7	CASSVTGTSGSDEQYF	TGTGCCAGCAGCGTCACCGGGACTAGCGGGAGTGACGAGCAGTACTTC
TRBD2	.	TRBV28	15	TRBJ2-7	CASTQIRTSGDEQYF	TGTGCCAGCACCCAAATCAGGACTAGCGGGGACGAGCAGTACTTC
.	few	TRBV6-5	13	TRBJ2-7	CATRGARSYEQYF	TGTGCCACCAGGGGGGCACGATCCTACGAGCAGTACTTC
.	.	TRBV19	9	TRBJ2-6	CASSKDRTF	TGTGCCAGTAGTAAAGACCGGACTTTC
.	few	TRBV7-8	12	TRBJ1-2	CASSLGTMGYTF	TGTGCCAGCAGCTTAGGGACTATGGGCTACACCTTC
.	once	TRBV7-3	14	TRBJ1-1	CASSPGSVNTEAFF	TGCGCCAGCAGCCCGGGTTCTGTTAACACTGAAGCTTTCTTT
.	.	TRBV6-5	13	TRBJ1-1	CASSSGRVTEALF	TGTGCCAGTAGTTCAGGGCGGGTCACCGAAGCTCTCTTT
TRBD1	few	TRBV7-2	14	TRBJ2-7	CASSIRTGPYEQYF	TGTGCCAGCAGCATAAGGACAGGACCATACGAGCAGTACTTC
.	few	TRBV7-9	15	TRBJ2-5	CTSSLRVGEQETQYF	TGTACCAGCAGCTTAAGGGTGGGGGAACAAGAGACCCAGTACTTC
TRBD2	.	TRBV29-1	17	TRBJ2-7	CSVEDRWKAGAPYEQYF	TGCAGCGTTGAAGATCGATGGAAAGCGGGAGCCCCCTACGAGCAGTACTTC
.	few	TRBV7-2	13	TRBJ1-2	CASSQDGGYGYTF	TGTGCCAGCAGCCAAGATGGAGGCTATGGCTACACCTTC
.	few	TRBV4-1	15	TRBJ1-2	CASSQPGGKNYGYTF	TGCGCCAGCAGCCAACCGGGTGGAAAAAACTATGGCTACACCTTC
.	once	TRBV29-1	12	TRBJ1-2	CSSRTANYGYTF	TGCAGCAGTCGGACAGCTAACTATGGCTACACCTTC
TRBD2	.	TRBV2	17	TRBJ2-2	CATSDTGLAGNTGELFF	TGTGCCACCAGTGATACGGGACTAGCGGGAAACACCGGGGAGCTGTTTTTT
.	.	TRBV29-1	12	TRBJ1-5	CSGGVSNQPQHF	TGCAGTGGTGGAGTTAGCAATCAGCCCCAGCATTTT
TRBD2	.	TRBV7-3	13	TRBJ2-1	CASSLTKTSSGFF	TGTGCCAGCAGCTTAACCAAGACTAGCTCCGGGTTCTTC
TRBD1	few	TRBV2	15	TRBJ2-3	CASSDRDRRFSTQYF	TGTGCCAGCAGTGATCGGGACAGAAGGTTCTCTACGCAGTATTTT
.	.	TRBV5-1	15	TRBJ2-7	CASSLSPDPRYEQYF	TGCGCCAGCAGCTTGTCCCCGGACCCAAGGTACGAGCAGTACTTC
TRBD1	few	TRBV5-1	16	TRBJ2-2	CASSLEGGQGFWELFF	TGCGCCAGCAGCTTGGAGGGCGGACAGGGGTTTTGGGAGCTGTTTTTT
.	.	TRBV7-8	14	TRBJ1-5	CASSELQGGQPQHF	TGTGCCAGCAGCGAACTACAGGGCGGTCAGCCCCAGCATTTT
TRBD1	.	TRBV5-1	14	TRBJ1-2	CASSVPGDRGGYTF	TGCGCCAGCAGCGTTCCGGGGGACAGAGGGGGCTACACCTTC
.	.	TRBV19	13	TRBJ2-5	CASSKRDRETQYF	TGTGCCAGTAGTAAGCGGGACAGAGAGACCCAGTACTTC
TRBD1	.	TRBV7-9	14	TRBJ2-7	CASSFGTGSNEQYF	TGTGCTAGCAGCTTCGGGACAGGGTCCAACGAGCAGTACTTC
.	few	TRBV7-8	13	TRBJ2-1	CASSFGTYNEQFF	TGTGCCAGCAGCTTCGGAACGTACAATGAGCAGTTCTTC
.	many	TRBV19	13	TRBJ2-2	CASSHGGTGELFF	TGTGCCAGTTCACATGGCGGCACCGGGGAGCTGTTTTTT
.	.	TRBV10-3	12	TRBJ1-3	CAISGPPGTIYF	TGTGCCATCAGTGGTCCACCCGGGACAATATATTTT
TRBD2	.	TRBV2	14	TRBJ2-5	CASSDVGTGGALPF	TGTGCCAGCAGTGATGTGGGGACCGGGGGGGCCTTACCTTTC
.	.	TRBV7-2	13	TRBJ1-5	CASSLEQNQPQHF	TGTGCCAGCAGCTTAGAGCAGAATCAGCCCCAGCATTTT
TRBD1	many	TRBV29-1	14	TRBJ2-3	CSVENRGSTDTQYF	TGCAGCGTTGAGAACAGGGGAAGCACAGATACGCAGTATTTT
.	many	TRBV29-1	10	TRBJ1-1	CSVGDNEAFF	TGCAGCGTTGGGGATAATGAAGCTTTCTTT
.	many	TRBV5-1	15	TRBJ2-7	CASSLGGSTGTEQYF	TGCGCCAGCAGCTTGGGGGGATCGACAGGCACCGAGCAGTACTTC
TRBD1	.	TRBV2	16	TRBJ1-5	CASSSYRDSVNQPQHF	TGTGCCAGCAGTAGCTACCGGGACAGCGTCAATCAGCCCCAGCATTTT
.	many	TRBV7-8	19	TRBJ1-5	CASSLYDVAGSYSNQPQHF	TGTGCCAGCAGCTTATATGATGTTGCGGGGTCTTATAGCAATCAGCCCCAGCATTTT
.	many	TRBV12-3/TRBV12-4	13	TRBJ1-6	CASSFTANSPLHF	TGTGCCAGCAGCTTTACAGCTAATTCACCCCTCCACTTT
TRBD1	.	TRBV10-1	15	TRBJ2-1	CASGPGQGSYNEQFF	TGCGCCAGCGGACCGGGACAGGGATCCTACAATGAGCAGTTCTTC
TRBD2	many	TRBV20-1	16	TRBJ2-2	CSARDTRTSVTGELFF	TGCAGTGCTAGAGATACGAGGACTAGCGTCACCGGGGAGCTGTTTTTT
TRBD1	many	TRBV5-1	13	TRBJ1-1	CASSPGQGPEAFF	TGCGCCAGCAGCCCTGGACAGGGGCCTGAAGCTTTCTTT
.	.	TRBV12-3/TRBV12-4	14	TRBJ1-2	CASSSLGGIYGYTF	TGTGCCAGCAGTTCCCTGGGGGGGATCTATGGCTACACCTTC
.	.	TRBV2	15	TRBJ1-2	CASSEEQGVPYGYTF	TGTGCCAGCAGTGAAGAACAGGGAGTGCCCTATGGCTACACCTTC
.	.	TRBV29-1	13	TRBJ2-7	CSSFGRSRHEQYF	TGCAGCAGTTTTGGACGGTCGAGGCACGAGCAGTACTTC
.	few	TRBV28	13	TRBJ2-7	CASNLRGTYEQYF	TGTGCCAGCAACCTGAGGGGCACATACGAGCAGTACTTC
TRBD1	.	TRBV19	16	TRBJ1-1	CAVIHGTGYFSTEAFF	TGTGCCGTTATCCACGGGACAGGGTATTTCAGCACTGAAGCTTTCTTT
.	.	TRBV7-2	14	TRBJ2-3	CASSPDPSTDTQYF	TGTGCCAGCAGCCCGGACCCGAGCACAGATACGCAGTATTTT
.	many	TRBV5-6	15	TRBJ1-6	CASSLYGSYNSPLHF	TGTGCCAGCAGCTTGTATGGCTCCTATAATTCACCCCTCCACTTT
.	.	TRBV7-9	13	TRBJ1-2	CASSGYGQNGYTF	TGTGCCAGCAGCGGCTATGGACAGAATGGCTACACCTTC
.	many	TRBV10-3	16	TRBJ1-3	CAISESGGSKRNTIYF	TGTGCCATCAGTGAGTCGGGGGGGAGTAAGCGAAACACCATATATTTT
.	few	TRBV28	12	TRBJ1-3	CASSKLGDTIYF	TGTGCCAGCAGTAAACTTGGGGACACCATATATTTT
TRBD1	.	TRBV20-1	16	TRBJ1-1	CSARGARGQGNTEAFF	TGCAGTGCTAGAGGGGCCAGGGGACAGGGTAACACTGAAGCTTTCTTT
TRBD1	.	TRBV5-4	15	TRBJ1-4	CASSLRQGASEKLFF	TGTGCCAGCAGCTTGCGACAGGGGGCTTCTGAAAAACTGTTTTTT
TRBD1	.	TRBV7-9	15	TRBJ1-2	CASTPYRDSNYGYTF	TGTGCCAGTACTCCCTACCGGGACAGTAACTATGGCTACACCTTC
TRBD1	many	TRBV10-3	12	TRBJ1-2	CAIQQGNYGYTF	TGTGCCATCCAACAGGGGAACTATGGCTACACCTTC